A selection of T cell receptor beta chains follows, all from one sample in a study of blood T cell repertoires in COVID-19. Clones were read by immunoSEQ multiplex PCR, and TCRdb kept only the in-frame ones, dropping some. The sample includes hundreds of thousands of clones, approximately 86% of them seen just once. The material sequenced was peripheral blood. These receptors originate from a woman aged 45 to 65 who had recovered from COVID-19. CDR3s include the opening cysteine and the closing phenylalanine or tryptophan. The D gene is left open where the match is weak. Where a row states a size, it is once, few, many or the class of an expanded clone; other rows omit it.

j_gene: TRBJ1-2
d_gene: NA
v_gene: TRBV24-1
abundance: NA
CDR3nt: TGTGCCACCAGCGAAGACTCTGGCTATGGCTACACCTTC
CDR3aa: CATSEDSGYGYTF

j_gene: TRBJ2-5
d_gene: TRBD2
v_gene: TRBV5-1
abundance: NA
CDR3nt: TGCGCCAGCAGCTGGGGACTAGCGGTGCTTCAAGAGACCCAGTACTTC
CDR3aa: CASSWGLAVLQETQYF

j_gene: TRBJ1-6
d_gene: NA
v_gene: TRBV5-1
abundance: few
CDR3nt: TGCGCCAGCAGCTTGGTACAGACCAATTCACCCCTCCACTTT
CDR3aa: CASSLVQTNSPLHF

j_gene: TRBJ1-4
d_gene: NA
v_gene: TRBV27
abundance: NA
CDR3nt: TGTGCCAGCAGTTTGGGGGGTTTAGCTAATGAAAAACTGTTTTTT
CDR3aa: CASSLGGLANEKLFF

j_gene: TRBJ2-7
d_gene: NA
v_gene: TRBV27
abundance: once
CDR3nt: TGTGCCAGCAGCCGACTCGGGTCTGCCTACGAGCAGTACTTC
CDR3aa: CASSRLGSAYEQYF

j_gene: TRBJ2-3
d_gene: NA
v_gene: TRBV3-1/TRBV3-2
abundance: NA
CDR3nt: TGTGCCAGCAGCCGAAATGGACAGATGCAGTATTTT
CDR3aa: CASSRNGQMQYF

j_gene: TRBJ2-3
d_gene: TRBD1
v_gene: TRBV6-5
abundance: NA
CDR3nt: TGTGCCAGCAGTTTTACAGGGGGTCCTCGGTCAGATACGCAGTATTTT
CDR3aa: CASSFTGGPRSDTQYF

j_gene: TRBJ1-3
d_gene: TRBD1
v_gene: TRBV5-4
abundance: NA
CDR3nt: TGTGCCAGCAGCCGGACAGGGATCTCTGGAAACACCATATATTTT
CDR3aa: CASSRTGISGNTIYF

j_gene: TRBJ1-6
d_gene: NA
v_gene: TRBV14
abundance: NA
CDR3nt: TGTGCCAGCAGCCAAGGGGGGGGTGGAAATTCACCCCTCCACTTT
CDR3aa: CASSQGGGGNSPLHF

j_gene: TRBJ1-2
d_gene: TRBD1
v_gene: TRBV4-1
abundance: NA
CDR3nt: TGCGCCAGCAGCCAAGCCCCCACGACAGGGAAGGGTGGCTACACCTTC
CDR3aa: CASSQAPTTGKGGYTF

j_gene: TRBJ1-2
d_gene: TRBD1
v_gene: TRBV7-2
abundance: NA
CDR3nt: TGTGCCAGCAGCGTGGACAGGGGGTATGGCTACACCTTC
CDR3aa: CASSVDRGYGYTF

j_gene: TRBJ2-7
d_gene: TRBD1
v_gene: TRBV6-2/TRBV6-3
abundance: NA
CDR3nt: TGTGCCAGCAGTGTCGACAGGGGTGGCGAGCAGTACTTC
CDR3aa: CASSVDRGGEQYF

j_gene: TRBJ2-4
d_gene: NA
v_gene: TRBV7-8
abundance: NA
CDR3nt: TGTGCCAGCAGCTTCTCTCAAAAAGTAGTTGTAGCCAAAAACATTCAGTACTTC
CDR3aa: CASSFSQKVVVAKNIQYF

j_gene: TRBJ2-7
d_gene: NA
v_gene: TRBV4-3
abundance: NA
CDR3nt: TGCGCCAGCAGCCCTTCTAGAGCGCACACCTCCTACGAGCAGTACTTC
CDR3aa: CASSPSRAHTSYEQYF

j_gene: TRBJ1-3
d_gene: TRBD1
v_gene: TRBV29-1
abundance: NA
CDR3nt: TGCAGCGTTGGACAGGGGGTGAACACCATATATTTT
CDR3aa: CSVGQGVNTIYF

j_gene: TRBJ2-7
d_gene: NA
v_gene: TRBV6-6
abundance: NA
CDR3nt: TGTGCCAGCACTTTAAGACAGGTTCTGAGCTCCTACGAGCAGTACTTC
CDR3aa: CASTLRQVLSSYEQYF

j_gene: TRBJ2-3
d_gene: TRBD2
v_gene: TRBV10-2
abundance: once
CDR3nt: TGCGCCAGCAGAGGGACTAGCGGGGGAACAGATACGCAGTATTTT
CDR3aa: CASRGTSGGTDTQYF

j_gene: TRBJ1-2
d_gene: NA
v_gene: TRBV25-1
abundance: NA
CDR3nt: TGTGCCAGCGGGGGGGCCCCCCCCTACTATGGCTACACCTTC
CDR3aa: CASGGAPPYYGYTF

j_gene: TRBJ2-6
d_gene: NA
v_gene: TRBV10-3
abundance: NA
CDR3nt: TGTGCCATCAGTAGGACAGCTTCTGGGGCCAACGTCCTGACTTTC
CDR3aa: CAISRTASGANVLTF

j_gene: TRBJ1-1
d_gene: NA
v_gene: TRBV30
abundance: NA
CDR3nt: TGTGCCTGGGGCGATACTATGAACACTGAAGCTTTCTTT
CDR3aa: CAWGDTMNTEAFF

j_gene: TRBJ2-7
d_gene: TRBD1
v_gene: TRBV6-2/TRBV6-3
abundance: NA
CDR3nt: TGTGCCAGCAGTTCCGGGACAGGGTCCCACGAGCAGTACTTC
CDR3aa: CASSSGTGSHEQYF

j_gene: TRBJ1-3
d_gene: TRBD1
v_gene: TRBV28
abundance: NA
CDR3nt: TGTGCCAGCAGTCCCCCCGGGGGACAGGGAGCTGGAAACACCATATATTTT
CDR3aa: CASSPPGGQGAGNTIYF

j_gene: TRBJ2-7
d_gene: NA
v_gene: TRBV2
abundance: NA
CDR3nt: TGTGCCAGCAGTGAACTCGGCTACGAGCAGTACTTC
CDR3aa: CASSELGYEQYF

j_gene: TRBJ1-1
d_gene: NA
v_gene: TRBV28
abundance: NA
CDR3nt: TGTGCCAGCATCGGGGGGCGCAGGGGAAACACTGAAGCTTTCTTT
CDR3aa: CASIGGRRGNTEAFF

j_gene: TRBJ2-1
d_gene: TRBD2
v_gene: TRBV15
abundance: NA
CDR3nt: TGTGCCACCAGCAGAGTGGCTAGCGGGATAGGTGAGCAGTTCTTC
CDR3aa: CATSRVASGIGEQFF

j_gene: TRBJ1-1
d_gene: NA
v_gene: TRBV14
abundance: NA
CDR3nt: TGTGCCAGCAGCCCCATCGCGAGGTGGGACACTGAAGCTTTCTTT
CDR3aa: CASSPIARWDTEAFF

j_gene: TRBJ2-2
d_gene: TRBD2
v_gene: TRBV29-1
abundance: NA
CDR3nt: TGCAGCGTTGGCGCGGGGGGGTCCACCGGGGAGCTGTTTTTT
CDR3aa: CSVGAGGSTGELFF

j_gene: TRBJ2-3
d_gene: TRBD2
v_gene: TRBV5-1
abundance: NA
CDR3nt: TGCGCCAGCAGCTTGGCTACTAGCGAAGATACGCAGTATTTT
CDR3aa: CASSLATSEDTQYF

j_gene: TRBJ2-7
d_gene: NA
v_gene: TRBV2
abundance: NA
CDR3nt: TGTGCCAGCCATCTAGGGGACACATCCTACGAGCAGTACTTC
CDR3aa: CASHLGDTSYEQYF

j_gene: TRBJ1-6
d_gene: TRBD1
v_gene: TRBV2
abundance: NA
CDR3nt: TGTGCCAGCAGCGCGGGACAGTTTAATTCACCCCTCCACTTT
CDR3aa: CASSAGQFNSPLHF

j_gene: TRBJ2-1
d_gene: TRBD1
v_gene: TRBV6-2/TRBV6-3
abundance: NA
CDR3nt: TGTGCCAGCAGTTTTAGGAAAGGGGGCCATGAGCAGTTCTTC
CDR3aa: CASSFRKGGHEQFF

j_gene: TRBJ2-7
d_gene: NA
v_gene: TRBV4-2
abundance: NA
CDR3nt: TGTGCCAGCAGCCCTAATTCGGGGTACGAGCAGTACTTC
CDR3aa: CASSPNSGYEQYF

j_gene: TRBJ1-2
d_gene: TRBD1
v_gene: TRBV27
abundance: NA
CDR3nt: TGTGCCAGCAGTAGGGGACAGGGGTGGGAGGGCTACACCTTC
CDR3aa: CASSRGQGWEGYTF

j_gene: TRBJ1-1
d_gene: TRBD1
v_gene: TRBV27
abundance: NA
CDR3nt: TGTGCCAGCAGTCAAAGGGGAACAGGGGTCGTTCAAACTGAAGCTTTCTTT
CDR3aa: CASSQRGTGVVQTEAFF

j_gene: TRBJ1-4
d_gene: NA
v_gene: TRBV29-1
abundance: NA
CDR3nt: TGCAGCGTTGATGTAGGGAACGGACAAAGCGAAAAACTGTTTTTT
CDR3aa: CSVDVGNGQSEKLFF

j_gene: TRBJ2-5
d_gene: TRBD1
v_gene: TRBV7-2
abundance: NA
CDR3nt: TGTGCCAGCAGCTTAGGGGACAGGGGAGAGACCCAGTACTTC
CDR3aa: CASSLGDRGETQYF

j_gene: TRBJ1-1
d_gene: NA
v_gene: TRBV28
abundance: once
CDR3nt: TGTGCCAGCAGTCCAGGGAAAGGAACTGAAGCTTTCTTT
CDR3aa: CASSPGKGTEAFF

j_gene: TRBJ2-1
d_gene: TRBD2
v_gene: TRBV7-2
abundance: NA
CDR3nt: TGTGCCAGCAGCCTACGGACTAGCGGATCTACGGGTGAGCAGTTCTTC
CDR3aa: CASSLRTSGSTGEQFF

j_gene: TRBJ1-2
d_gene: NA
v_gene: TRBV5-6
abundance: NA
CDR3nt: TGTGCCAGCAGCTTGGACAGCTATGGCTACACCTTC
CDR3aa: CASSLDSYGYTF

j_gene: TRBJ1-1
d_gene: NA
v_gene: TRBV2
abundance: once
CDR3nt: TGTGCCAGCAGTGCGCCGGTTCCTCAAGCTTTCTTT
CDR3aa: CASSAPVPQAFF

j_gene: TRBJ2-1
d_gene: NA
v_gene: TRBV5-1
abundance: NA
CDR3nt: TGCGCCAGCAGCTACCAGGGCGCGAGCAATGAGCAGTTCTTC
CDR3aa: CASSYQGASNEQFF